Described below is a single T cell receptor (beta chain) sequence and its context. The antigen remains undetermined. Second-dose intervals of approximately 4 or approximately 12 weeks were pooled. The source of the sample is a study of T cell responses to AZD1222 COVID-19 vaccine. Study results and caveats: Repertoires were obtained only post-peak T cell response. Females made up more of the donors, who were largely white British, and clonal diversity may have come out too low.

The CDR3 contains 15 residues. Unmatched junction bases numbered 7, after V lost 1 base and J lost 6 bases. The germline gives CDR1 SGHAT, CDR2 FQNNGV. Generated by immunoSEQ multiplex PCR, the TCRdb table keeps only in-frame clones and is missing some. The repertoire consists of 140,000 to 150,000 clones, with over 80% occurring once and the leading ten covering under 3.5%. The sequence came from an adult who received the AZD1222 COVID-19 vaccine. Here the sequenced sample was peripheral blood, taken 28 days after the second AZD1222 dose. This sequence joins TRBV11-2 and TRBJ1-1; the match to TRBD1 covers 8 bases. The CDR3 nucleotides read TGTGCCAGCAGCTTAGGCAGGGGGCTCTATTCTGAAGCTTTCTTT. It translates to CASSLGRGLYSEAFF. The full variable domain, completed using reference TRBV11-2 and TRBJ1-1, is EAGVAQSPRYKIIEKRQSVAFWCNPISGHATLYWYQQILGQGPKLLIQFQNNGVVDDSQLPKDRFSAERLKGVDSTLKIQPAKLEDSAVYLCASSLGRGLYSEAFFGQGTRLTVV.